This section outlines one TCR beta chain sequence together with its context. Unmatched junction bases numbered 11, after V lost 4 bases and J lost 8 bases. CDR3 length equals 16 residues. Germline V gene lookup returns CDR1 SGHRS and CDR2 YFSETQ. These data are taken from a study of blood T cell repertoires in COVID-19. In the study overall: Sites across the United States, Italy and Spain contributed samples from acute and convalescent COVID-19. T cells, B-cell-depleted T cells, or PBMCs provided the cDNA or gDNA that served as material.

Methods used by the authors: Amplified reference gene primers provided the basis for estimating nucleated cell counts. Assay: immunoSEQ multiplex PCR; the TCRdb copy retains only in-frame clones and omits some. Clone size and V and J calls were adopted from that table, with D and trimming inferred from the DNA. Among 120,000 or so clones listed, around 90% were seen once. The genes are TRBV5-1 and TRBJ1-4; 10 bases are shared with TRBD1. Material: peripheral blood. The sequence came from a man in his fifties with active COVID-19. CDR3 coding DNA: TGCGCCAGCAGCCGAAAGACAGGGGGCGACGGGGAAAAACTGTTTTTT. This codes for CASSRKTGGDGEKLFF.